What follows are 17 T cell receptor beta chains derived from one specimen sequenced in a study of blood T cell repertoires in COVID-19. The protocol was immunoSEQ multiplex PCR, while the TCRdb copy is restricted to in-frame clones and leaves out a portion. The sample yields about 340,000 clones, about 88% seen once. Sequencing used peripheral blood. These receptors were collected from a woman aged 60-70 years with COVID-19, enrolled during active disease.

V usage is TRBV5-6 and J usage is TRBJ1-2, with a tentative D call TRBD1 (5 bases). The length of the CDR3 is 12 residues. Trimming shortened V by 6 bases and J by 2 bases, and 8 bases separated the two germline ends. Germline lookup yields CDR1 SGHDT and CDR2 YYEEEE. The CDR3 nucleotides are TGTGCCAGCACGACAGTGAACTATGGCTACACCTTC. Translated: CASTTVNYGYTF.

V usage is TRBV27 and J usage is TRBJ1-6; 7 positions match TRBD1. V shed 6 bases and J 7 bases; nucleotides not matched to a gene: 12. The length of the CDR3 is 16 residues. The V gene's germline CDR1 is MNHEY and CDR2 SMNVEV (reference sequence). CDR3: CASSHTADRANSPLHF. Written as DNA, the CDR3 is TGTGCCAGCAGCCATACCGCCGACAGGGCGAATTCACCCCTCCACTTT.

J is TRBJ2-7 and V is TRBV11-3, with 7 positions matching TRBD2. V was clipped by 5 bases and J by 1 base; unmatched bases: 5. The CDR3 loop spans 14 amino acids. The V gene's germline CDR1 is SGHNT and CDR2 YENEEA. Here the CDR3 DNA reads TGTGCCAGCAGCGCCTACGGGGGGTCCTACGAGCAGTACTTC. It yields the protein CASSAYGGSYEQYF.

The rearrangement links TRBV19 to TRBJ2-7, with 11 bases lining up with TRBD2. With V trimmed by 6 bases and J by 1 base, 2 bases remained unmatched. This CDR3 is 14 amino acids long. Per germline, CDR1 LNHDA and CDR2 SQIVND (reference sequence). As DNA, the CDR3 is TGTGCCAGTAGCGGGACTAGCGGATCCTACGAGCAGTACTTC. Its translation is CASSGTSGSYEQYF. Drawing the rest from reference TRBV19 and TRBJ2-7, the complete variable domain is DGGITQSPKYLFRKEGQNVTLSCEQNLNHDAMYWYRQDPGQGLRLIYYSQIVNDFQKGDIAEGYSVSREKKESFPLTVTSAQKNPTAFYLCASSGTSGSYEQYFGPGTRLTVT.

This clone was counted once. The chain has TRBV6-5 and TRBJ1-2, with D unclear. This CDR3 region has 13 residues. Looked up from germline, CDR1 is MNHEY and CDR2 is SVGAGI. The V and J ends lost 7 bases and 4 bases respectively, with 13 bases between them. The CDR3 DNA follows: TGTGCCAGCACCAAACAGCTCGGCTATGGCTACACCTTC. This sequence encodes CASTKQLGYGYTF.

This clone was counted once. The chain joins TRBV15 to TRBJ1-2; no clear D. The CDR3 covers 16 residues. Trimming cost V 0 bases and J 2 bases, with 13 bases left between them. CDR1 and CDR2 (germline): LNHNV, YYDKDF (reference sequence). The DNA of the CDR3 is TGTGCCACCAGCAGAGATCTTGGCAGTTCGAACTATGGCTACACCTTC. Translation: CATSRDLGSSNYGYTF.

V and J are TRBV7-3 and TRBJ2-3, with a weak D call TRBD2 (6 bases). CDR3 length equals 16 residues. Trimming stripped 5 bases from V and 0 bases from J, with 15 bases between. Germline V lookup: CDR1 SGHTA, CDR2 FQGTGA. This CDR3 reads CASSHIGGSSTDTQYF. DNA for the CDR3: TGTGCCAGCAGCCACATCGGGGGATCCAGCACAGATACGCAGTATTTT.

The J gene is TRBJ1-6, the V gene TRBV7-8, with TRBD1 identical over 7 bases. Unmatched junction bases numbered 14, after V lost 2 bases and J lost 7 bases. The CDR3 contains 18 residues. Per the germline V gene, CDR1 is SGHVS and CDR2 is FQNEAQ. In DNA, the CDR3 is TGTGCCAGCAGCTTACGCCTAGCATCCGGGACAGAGAATTCACCCCTCCACTTT. Residues: CASSLRLASGTENSPLHF.

The V call is TRBV19, the J call TRBJ2-7; D possibly corresponds to TRBD2 (6 bases). Germline CDR1 LNHDA, CDR2 SQIVND (reference sequence). The length of the CDR3 is 15 residues. Trimming shortened V by 6 bases and J by 4 bases, and 19 bases separated the two germline ends. CDR3 in DNA: TGTGCCAGTAGGTACGCCCAGGGTGGAGGGTACGAGCAGTACTTC. The encoded protein is CASRYAQGGGYEQYF.

The CDR3 sequence is CASSIGGDQETQYF. The CDR3 DNA sequence: TGTGCCAGTAGTATAGGCGGGGATCAAGAGACCCAGTACTTC. The genes are TRBV19 and TRBJ2-5; D is perhaps TRBD2 (6 bases). This CDR3 is 14 amino acids long. Deletions cut 1 base from V and 2 bases from J, with 8 bases between. Germline CDR1 LNHDA, CDR2 SQIVND (reference sequence).

This chain links TRBV18 with TRBJ1-1, with D perhaps matching TRBD1 (5 bases). Germline V gene sequence: CDR1 KGHSH, CDR2 LQKENI. The CDR3 contains 13 residues. V was trimmed by 6 bases and J by 5 bases, leaving 13 bases between them. In DNA form, the CDR3 reads TGTGCCAGCTCCCCGGGGGTCGGGACTGAAGCTTTCTTT. The encoded protein is CASSPGVGTEAFF.

The chain couples TRBV7-6 to TRBJ2-1; 14 nucleotides align to TRBD2. J lost 6 bases, V lost 5 bases, and 3 bases had no gene match. Germline V lookup: CDR1 SGHVS, CDR2 FNYEAQ. CDR3 length equals 15 residues. CDR3 residues: CASSPGLAGGNEQFF. The DNA for the CDR3 is TGTGCCAGCAGCCCTGGACTAGCGGGGGGCAATGAGCAGTTCTTC.

V and J are TRBV2 and TRBJ1-6; D remains unclear. CDR1 and CDR2 from the germline V gene are SNHLY and FYNNEI. V was trimmed by 6 bases and J by 5 bases, leaving 8 bases between them. This CDR3 contains 13 residues. The CDR3 DNA reads TGTGCCAGCAGAACATTCAATAATTCACCCCTCCACTTT. Amino acids: CASRTFNNSPLHF.

This chain links TRBV3-1 (or the pseudogene TRBV3-2) with TRBJ2-7; 9 bases line up with TRBD1. CDR3 length equals 15 residues. Germline-derived CDR1 and CDR2 are LGHDT and YNNKEL (reference sequence). V shed 0 bases, J shed 6 bases, and the junction held 6 bases outside the gene matches. CDR3 sequence: CASSQETGTGFEQYF. The CDR3 nucleotides are TGTGCCAGCAGCCAAGAAACCGGGACAGGGTTCGAGCAGTACTTC.

CDR3 amino acids: CASSPGGAGYGYTF. The CDR3 DNA follows: TGTGCCAGCTCACCTGGCGGGGCTGGATATGGCTACACCTTC. This chain joins TRBV18 and TRBJ1-2, with a tentative D call TRBD1 (5 bases). The CDR3 is made up of 14 amino acids. Germline values: CDR1 KGHSH, CDR2 LQKENI. V was shortened by 3 bases and J by 5 bases, with 13 bases between the two germline ends. Full variable domain (rest looked up from reference TRBV18 and TRBJ1-2): NAGVMQNPRHLVRRRGQEARLRCSPMKGHSHVYWYRQLPEEGLKFMVYLQKENIIDESGMPKERFSAEFPKEGPSILRIQQVVRGDSAAYFCASSPGGAGYGYTFGSGTRLTVV.

There are many counts of this clone. V and J are TRBV2 and TRBJ2-1, with TRBD1 identical over 8 bases. The CDR3 spans 14 residues. V lost 7 bases to trimming and J lost 7 bases; unmatched junction nucleotides: 9. The V gene's germline CDR1 is SNHLY and CDR2 FYNNEI. The CDR3 region has the DNA TGTGCCAGCACCCCTAGGACAGGGAATAATGAGCAGTTCTTC. Amino acids: CASTPRTGNNEQFF. Based on the CDR3 plus reference TRBV2 and TRBJ2-1, the full variable domain is EPEVTQTPSHQVTQMGQEVILRCVPISNHLYFYWYRQILGQKVEFLVSFYNNEISEKSEIFDDQFSVERPDGSNFTLKIRSTKLEDSAMYFCASTPRTGNNEQFFGPGTRLTVL.

This rearrangement joins TRBV6-1 to TRBJ1-1, with 9 bases identical to TRBD1. The CDR3 is 17 amino acids. The V gene end was trimmed by 4 bases and the J gene end by 0 bases; junction bases not matched to a gene: 9. Per the germline V gene, CDR1 is MNHNS and CDR2 is SASEGT. CDR3 DNA sequence: TGTGCCAGCAGTGGGACAGGGGCAGTAGCGGTGAACACTGAAGCTTTCTTT. Residues: CASSGTGAVAVNTEAFF.